This paragraph reports one T cell receptor beta chain. No antigen is known for it. The sample is drawn from a study of blood T cells in healthy people across ages. Findings of the study overall: Higher diversity, along with more naive CD4+ cells, distinguished long-lived donors from aged donors. Estimated diversity, derived from one million T cells, was regarded as an underestimate.

The V gene's germline CDR1 is MNHNS and CDR2 SASEGT. The CDR3 consists of 14 residues. The V gene lost 2 bases and the J gene lost 5 bases, with 9 bases spanning the gap. A second PCR, run for roughly 7 to 12 cycles, used a sample-barcoded 5' primer plus a J-beta primer mix. TCRdb re-analysed the 5' RACE reads in MiXCR, keeping a single row per CDR3 protein. Here the sample spans 1.5 million to 2 million distinct CDR3 sequences, roughly 49% being singletons. This rearrangement joins TRBV6-1 to TRBJ1-4; no definite D call. This receptor was identified in a woman aged 40 to 50 in good health. The sequenced sample was blood. The CDR3, as DNA: TGTGCCAGCAGTGAACAACAGACGAATGAAAAACTGTTTTTT. Protein sequence: CASSEQQTNEKLFF.